This TCR beta chain was identified in a study of PD-1 blockade in classical Hodgkin lymphoma. Each patient's relapse followed autologous stem cell transplantation, and brentuximab vedotin exposure varied. Clones were sequenced by immunoSEQ multiplex PCR, and TCRdb holds only the in-frame ones, with some missing. The sample lists under 40,000 clones; less than 85% were seen once. Study results and caveats: Still unresolved is the cause of the repertoire differences, which may be disease activity or prior therapy. CD4+ TCR diversity climbed significantly by C4D1, unlike CD8+ TCR diversity.

Concerning this clone: Its antigen remains unknown. The same CDR3 can be traced to other DNA sequences in this sample.

Trimming removed 3 bases at V and 0 bases at J, with 9 bases between. The germline V gene encodes CDR1 LNHDA and CDR2 SQIVND (reference sequence). This CDR3 comprises 15 residues. The rearrangement uses TRBV19 and TRBJ2-1; D is unresolved. This sequence was found in a human donor with classical Hodgkin lymphoma. This specimen consisted of peripheral blood mononuclear cells (PBMCs), obtained before the second cycle of nivolumab. CDR3 coding DNA: TGTGCCAGTAGTATCGGTAGGAGCTCCTACAATGAGCAGTTCTTC. Its protein product is CASSIGRSSYNEQFF.